This T cell receptor beta chain was recovered during a study of shared clonotypes between healthy human individuals. Study overall: Used for every donor were three CD4 naive, three CD4 memory, two CD8 naive and one CD8 memory plate. Study-wide findings and caveats: Naive CD4 clonotypes were shared across a few donors at 4% to 5%. Naive subsets generally had larger estimated richness than memory subsets.

With 4 bases clipped from V and 8 bases from J, the junction kept 7 bases outside the gene matches. This CDR3 spans 13 amino acids. Libraries were prepared by immunoSEQ multiplex PCR; TCRdb keeps only in-frame clonotypes and omits some of them. Among over 850,000 clones listed, around 78% were seen once. Note on this clone: The target antigen is unknown.

This TCR was recovered from a man between 18 and 29 years old in good health. Some clones in this sample may be carry-over from other donors' samples. This chain uses TRBV5-3 with TRBJ1-2; 8 nucleotides agree with TRBD1. TRBV5-3 is an open reading frame whose function is uncertain. Specimen: memory CD4+ T cells from PBMCs. Subset defined: CD45RA-negative fraction. The CDR3 coding sequence is TGTGCCAGAAGCAACAGGGGGAAGGAGGGCTACACCTTC. Protein: CARSNRGKEGYTF.